Here is one TCR beta chain with its context. Its antigen is as yet unknown. The entry originates in a study of cytomegalovirus exposure and HLA in healthy donors. The CDR3 is made up of 15 amino acids. The germline V gene has CDR1 WNHNN and CDR2 SYGVQD (reference sequence). Germline trimming cut 4 bases from V and 3 bases from J; bases unmatched to any gene: 7. Study results and caveats: Excluded: some indistinguishable V segments such as TRBV6-2 and TRBV6-3.

The PCR was carried out with 60 Vbeta primers and 13 Jbeta primers. Here immunoSEQ multiplex PCR was the method, and the copy in TCRdb shows in-frame clones only, minus some. The table has tens of thousands of clones, over 55% seen once; the top ten hold approximately 6.3%. The receptor's source is a boy younger than 18 in good health and CMV-seropositive. The chain has TRBV10-1 and TRBJ2-3, with 7 bases that match TRBD1. The material sequenced was PBMCs. CDR3 DNA: TGCGCCAGCAGTGCCGTTGGACAGGTGACAGATACGCAGTATTTT. It encodes CASSAVGQVTDTQYF.